Each of the 30 T cell receptor beta chains below was sequenced from the same sample in a study of blood T cell repertoires in COVID-19. This table comes from immunoSEQ multiplex PCR, and its TCRdb copy is limited to in-frame clones, with some not included. The sample records around 78,000 clones, around 89% being singletons. Sequencing used PBMCs or T cells enriched from blood (not recorded which). These receptors were taken from a woman between 50 and 59 years old with acute COVID-19.

J is TRBJ2-1 and V is TRBV30, with 10 bases fitting TRBD2. The trim removed 5 bases at V and 7 bases at J, leaving 2 bases unmatched. This CDR3 contains 12 residues. From germline, CDR1 is GTSNPN and CDR2 SVGIG (reference sequence). The CDR3 coding sequence is TGTGCCTGGTTACTAGCGGGAAATGAGCAGTTCTTC. Translated, it gives CAWLLAGNEQFF.

This clone occurred once. This sequence joins TRBV19 and TRBJ2-2; a possible D gene is TRBD2 (5 bases). CDR3 length: 14 amino acids. CDR1 is LNHDA and CDR2 is SQIVND in the germline V gene (reference sequence). V lost 7 bases and J lost 7, with 16 bases in between. CDR3 coding DNA: TGTGCCAGTACCCTAATGGGAGTCGGCGGGGAGCTGTTTTTT. This sequence encodes CASTLMGVGGELFF. Supplemented by reference TRBV19 and TRBJ2-2, the full variable domain reads DGGITQSPKYLFRKEGQNVTLSCEQNLNHDAMYWYRQDPGQGLRLIYYSQIVNDFQKGDIAEGYSVSREKKESFPLTVTSAQKNPTAFYLCASTLMGVGGELFFGEGSRLTVL.

This sequence joins TRBV30 and TRBJ2-7, with 7 nucleotides matching TRBD2. V lost 2 bases and J lost 3; bases outside the gene matches: 4. The CDR3 runs 13 residues. CDR1 and CDR2 from the germline V gene are GTSNPN and SVGIG (reference sequence). The CDR3, as DNA: TGTGCCTGGAGTCGATCGGGAGGCTACGAGCAGTACTTC. Translating gives CAWSRSGGYEQYF.

This chain uses TRBV28 with TRBJ1-4, with 7 bases that match TRBD1. CDR1 is MDHEN and CDR2 is SYDVKM in the germline V gene. The CDR3 length is 15 residues. Trimming cost V 8 bases and J 0 bases; bases outside gene matches: 6. This CDR3 is CASSGQAATNEKLFF. The CDR3 DNA is TGTGCCAGCTCCGGACAGGCGGCAACTAATGAAAAACTGTTTTTT.

This sequence joins TRBV7-2 and TRBJ2-1, with D tentatively TRBD2 (5 bases). V was trimmed by 1 base and J by 5 bases, leaving 9 bases between them. From germline, CDR1 is SGHTA and CDR2 FQGNSA. CDR3 length equals 14 residues. The chain's CDR3 is CASSLGAEDNEQFF. CDR3 bases: TGTGCCAGCAGCTTAGGGGCGGAGGACAATGAGCAGTTCTTC.

The chain recombines TRBV6-5 with TRBJ2-7; 8 bases are a match to TRBD2. The ends lost 6 bases at V and 3 bases at J; junction bases unmatched: 7. This CDR3 has 14 residues. Germline CDR1 reads MNHEY; CDR2 reads SVGAGI. CDR3 residues: CASSLAGMGYEQYF. CDR3 bases: TGTGCCAGCAGCTTAGCGGGAATGGGCTACGAGCAGTACTTC.

The rearrangement joins TRBV7-2 to TRBJ1-5, with 11 positions matching TRBD1. Per germline, CDR1 SGHTA and CDR2 FQGNSA. The CDR3 sequence is 16 residues long. V shed 2 bases, J shed 7 bases, and the junction held 7 bases outside the gene matches. CDR3 nucleotide sequence: TGTGCCAGCAGCTTACGGACAGGGGGCGCTTTGCAGCCCCAGCATTTT. This encodes CASSLRTGGALQPQHF.

This chain links TRBV5-1 with TRBJ2-7; 7 positions agree with TRBD2. This CDR3 has 15 residues. Germline CDR1 SGHRS, CDR2 YFSETQ. After removal of 3 bases from V and 3 bases from J, the junction contained 9 bases not matched to a gene. The CDR3 coding sequence is TGCGCCAGCAGCTCCTGGGAGGGTGGAGGCTACGAGCAGTACTTC. Translated, it gives CASSSWEGGGYEQYF.

The chain has TRBV18 and TRBJ1-1; D not resolved. Trimming took off 6 bases at V and 8 bases at J, with 19 bases between the two ends. CDR3 size: 14 residues. Germline V gives CDR1 KGHSH, CDR2 LQKENI. The chain's CDR3 is CASSEPSRDTEAFF. CDR3 sequence (DNA): TGTGCCAGCTCCGAGCCCTCTCGCGATACGGAAGCTTTCTTT.

Concerning this clone itself: At one boundary the junction diverges from the germline segment, which might be a read error. The J gene is TRBJ2-3, the V gene TRBV12-3 or TRBV12-4; 8 bases match TRBD2. The CDR3 has 12 residues. This chain's CDR3 is CASSPPGTRPIF. For the CDR3, the DNA is TGTGCCAGCAGTCCCCCCGGGACTAGGCCTATTTTT.

The chain combines TRBV30 with TRBJ1-2; TRBD1 is a possible D gene (6 bases). The V and J ends lost 3 bases and 8 bases respectively, with 13 bases between them. Germline V gives CDR1 GTSNPN, CDR2 SVGIG (reference sequence). CDR3 length equals 12 residues. CDR3 nucleotides: TGTGCCTGGAGCACAGGGCTCCTGGGCTACACCTTC. This encodes CAWSTGLLGYTF.

The rearrangement links TRBV19 to TRBJ2-7, with 7 bases fitting TRBD2. The J segment lost 4 bases and the V segment lost 1 base, leaving 7 bases of the junction unmatched. CDR1 and CDR2 from the germline V gene are LNHDA and SQIVND (reference sequence). The CDR3 totals 15 residues. DNA of the CDR3: TGTGCCAGTAGTATAGTGGCGGGAGAGTCATACGAGCAGTACTTC. It specifies CASSIVAGESYEQYF.

The chain couples TRBV7-2 to TRBJ2-1, with D possibly being TRBD2 (6 bases). CDR1 SGHTA and CDR2 FQGNSA come from the germline V gene. CDR3 length: 15 residues. Trimming removed 5 bases at V and 9 bases at J, with 20 bases between. In nucleotides, the CDR3 is TGTGCCAGCAGCCAGCAGGCCGGACTATTTTTTGAGCAGTTCTTC. Translated, it gives CASSQQAGLFFEQFF. The full variable domain, with the rest looked up from reference TRBV7-2 and TRBJ2-1, is GAGVSQSPSNKVTEKGKDVELRCDPISGHTALYWYRQSLGQGLEFLIYFQGNSAPDKSGLPSDRFSAERTGGSVSTLTIQRTQQEDSAVYLCASSQQAGLFFEQFFGPGTRLTVL.

The CDR3 DNA is TGTGCCAGCAGCGTAGTCTCTAGCTCGTCCTACAATGAGCAGTTCTTC. Protein: CASSVVSSSSYNEQFF. The V and J genes are TRBV9 and TRBJ2-1, with D possibly TRBD2 on 5 matching bases. There are 16 residues in the CDR3. The V end was cut by 0 bases, the J end by 1 base, with 11 bases between. CDR1 SGDLS and CDR2 YYNGEE come from the germline V gene.

V gene TRBV5-4 combines with J gene TRBJ2-1; 9 bases line up with TRBD2. Trimming took 4 bases from V and 3 from J; bases not matched to a gene: 8. The germline gives CDR1 SGHNT, CDR2 YYREEE (reference sequence). The CDR3 loop spans 16 amino acids. DNA for the CDR3: TGTGCCAGCAGCCCTGGGCTAGCGGGACTCTACAATGAGCAGTTCTTC. This encodes CASSPGLAGLYNEQFF.

This clone was found once. The chain employs TRBV4-1 and TRBJ2-1, with a possible D match to TRBD2 (6 bases). In germline, CDR1 is MGHRA, CDR2 YSYEKL. V was trimmed by 3 bases and J by 9 bases, leaving 24 bases between them. The CDR3 extends over 17 amino acids. The CDR3 spells CASSHTWGTGTRGEQFF. Here the CDR3 DNA reads TGCGCCAGCAGCCACACCTGGGGCACCGGGACTCGCGGTGAGCAGTTCTTC.

This chain uses TRBV2 with TRBJ1-2; 7 positions match TRBD1. Per germline, CDR1 SNHLY and CDR2 FYNNEI. The CDR3 runs to 14 residues. The ends lost 6 bases at V and 5 bases at J; junction bases unmatched: 9. The CDR3 is CASSLTGEEYGYTF. In nucleotides, the CDR3 is TGTGCCAGCAGCCTTACAGGGGAGGAATATGGCTACACCTTC.

The chain is built from TRBV11-2 and TRBJ1-1; D remains ambiguous. The CDR3 runs to 14 residues. With 5 bases removed from V and 1 base from J, the gap between germline ends came to 11 bases. Germline V gene lookup returns CDR1 SGHAT and CDR2 FQNNGV. In nucleotides, the CDR3 is TGTGCCAGCAGCGCACAGCAAGGGAACACTGAAGCTTTCTTT. It is translated as CASSAQQGNTEAFF. Variable domain in full (rest from reference TRBV11-2 and TRBJ1-1): EAGVAQSPRYKIIEKRQSVAFWCNPISGHATLYWYQQILGQGPKLLIQFQNNGVVDDSQLPKDRFSAERLKGVDSTLKIQPAKLEDSAVYLCASSAQQGNTEAFFGQGTRLTVV.

This chain connects TRBV10-3 to TRBJ1-6; D not certain. The germline V gene encodes CDR1 ENHRY and CDR2 SYGVKD. The ends were cut back, 2 bases at V and 4 bases at J, with 6 bases in the middle. The CDR3 loop spans 14 amino acids. The CDR3, as DNA: TGTGCCATCAGTGAGGCGGTTTATAATTCACCCCTCCACTTT. It is translated as CAISEAVYNSPLHF.

The genes are TRBV19 and TRBJ1-3; no reliable D call. Germline CDR1 and CDR2: LNHDA and SQIVND (reference sequence). Trimming pared 6 bases from V and 4 bases from J, leaving 4 bases between. The CDR3 is made up of 11 amino acids. In nucleotides, the CDR3 is TGTGCCAGTAGGAGGGGAAACACCATATATTTT. Translation: CASRRGNTIYF. The full variable domain, rest sourced from reference TRBV19 and TRBJ1-3, is DGGITQSPKYLFRKEGQNVTLSCEQNLNHDAMYWYRQDPGQGLRLIYYSQIVNDFQKGDIAEGYSVSREKKESFPLTVTSAQKNPTAFYLCASRRGNTIYFGEGSWLTVV.

This rearrangement joins TRBV6-5 to TRBJ1-3; D is uncertain. The V end lost 0 bases, the J end lost 0 bases, and 9 bases lay between the germline ends. Germline loops: CDR1 MNHEY, CDR2 SVGAGI. The CDR3 totals 16 residues. CDR3 region: CASSYSASASGNTIYF. As DNA, the CDR3 is TGTGCCAGCAGTTACTCGGCCAGCGCCTCTGGAAACACCATATATTTT.

The chain has TRBV6-5 and TRBJ2-7, with 9 bases matching TRBD1. The germline CDR1 and CDR2 sequences are MNHEY and SVGAGI. The junction had 13 bases not matched to a gene; V was cut back by 10 bases and J by 3 bases. This CDR3 is built from 15 residues. This CDR3 reads CAISSPGQGYYEQYF. The CDR3 region has the DNA TGTGCCATCTCCTCCCCGGGACAGGGCTACTACGAGCAGTACTTC.

CDR3 in DNA: TGTGCCAGCAGCTTTGGGACAGGGTATCTTCAGCCCCAGCATTTT. Translated: CASSFGTGYLQPQHF. J is TRBJ1-5 and V is TRBV28; TRBD1 aligns across 9 bases. This CDR3 region has 15 residues. From germline, CDR1 is MDHEN and CDR2 SYDVKM. V lost 6 bases to trimming and J lost 6 bases; unmatched junction nucleotides: 9.

The chain employs TRBV7-2 and TRBJ1-1; 8 bases are shared with TRBD1. The length of the CDR3 is 14 residues. The ends lost 5 bases at V and 4 bases at J; junction bases unmatched: 6. Germline assignment: CDR1 SGHTA and CDR2 FQGNSA. The CDR3 loop reads CASSPTGEGTEAFF. DNA for the CDR3: TGTGCCAGCAGCCCGACAGGGGAGGGCACTGAAGCTTTCTTT.

The J gene is TRBJ1-1, the V gene TRBV5-1; 9 bases match TRBD1. Germline CDR1 SGHRS, CDR2 YFSETQ. This CDR3 comprises 15 residues. J lost 2 bases, V lost 4 bases, and 6 bases had no gene match. The CDR3: CASSVGTGPNTEAFF. CDR3 nucleotides: TGCGCCAGCAGCGTAGGGACAGGGCCCAACACTGAAGCTTTCTTT.

This rearrangement joins TRBV27 to TRBJ2-1; the match to TRBD2 covers 7 bases. V was pared by 3 bases and J by 1 base, with 6 bases of the junction left unmatched. The CDR3 has 16 residues. Germline assignment: CDR1 MNHEY and CDR2 SMNVEV (reference sequence). CDR3 sequence (DNA): TGTGCCAGCAGTTTCCCCGGGAGGACATCCTACAATGAGCAGTTCTTC. Protein sequence: CASSFPGRTSYNEQFF.

The chain has TRBV5-4 and TRBJ2-3; TRBD2 is a possible D gene (5 bases). V was clipped by 5 bases and J by 6 bases, with 10 bases between them. Germline CDR1 is SGHNT and CDR2 is YYREEE (reference sequence). The CDR3 is 12 residues long. CDR3 DNA sequence: TGTGCCAGCAGGCTGGACTCTGATACGCAGTATTTT. Translating it yields CASRLDSDTQYF.

The chain employs TRBV4-2 and TRBJ1-2, with 7 bases lining up with TRBD1. The length of the CDR3 is 15 residues. Germline V gives CDR1 LGHNA, CDR2 YNFKEQ. Trimming cost V 0 bases and J 5 bases; bases outside gene matches: 6. CDR3 DNA: TGTGCCAGCAGCCAAGATAACAGGGGAGTGTATGGCTACACCTTC. Its protein is CASSQDNRGVYGYTF.

This rearrangement joins TRBV30 to TRBJ2-1; TRBD2 matches 13 bases. Germline V CDR1 and CDR2: GTSNPN, SVGIG (reference sequence). The CDR3 length is 18 residues. V gave up 2 bases and J gave up 13 bases; unmatched junction bases: 20. CDR3 bases: TGTGCCTGGAGTCAGGGGGTTTCACTAGCGGGAGGGCAAATCCCCCAGTTCTTC. Translating it yields CAWSQGVSLAGGQIPQFF.

The gene calls are TRBV5-1 and TRBJ1-5, with TRBD1 matching 7 bases. Germline trimming cut 0 bases from V and 5 bases from J; bases unmatched to any gene: 5. The CDR3 is 15 amino acids. CDR1 and CDR2 from the germline V gene are SGHRS and YFSETQ. CDR3 amino acids: CASSLDRGRDQPQHF. Written as DNA, the CDR3 is TGCGCCAGCAGCTTGGACAGGGGAAGGGATCAGCCCCAGCATTTT.